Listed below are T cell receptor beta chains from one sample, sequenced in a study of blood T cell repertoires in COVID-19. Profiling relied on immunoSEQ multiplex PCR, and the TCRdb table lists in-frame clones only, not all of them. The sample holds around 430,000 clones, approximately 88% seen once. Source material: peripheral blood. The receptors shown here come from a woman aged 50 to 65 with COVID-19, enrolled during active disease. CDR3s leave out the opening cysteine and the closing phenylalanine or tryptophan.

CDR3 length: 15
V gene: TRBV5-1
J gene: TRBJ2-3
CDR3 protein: ASSRLAGAQTRGTQY

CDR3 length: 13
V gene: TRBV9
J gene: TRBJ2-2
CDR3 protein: ASSEQGAFTGELF

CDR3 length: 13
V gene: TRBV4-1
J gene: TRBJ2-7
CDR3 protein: ASSQAATGTNEQY

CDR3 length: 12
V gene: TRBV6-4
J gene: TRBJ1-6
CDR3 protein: ASSEQRANSPLH

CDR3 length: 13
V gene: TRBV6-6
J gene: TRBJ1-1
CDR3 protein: ASSLKTEGSTEAF

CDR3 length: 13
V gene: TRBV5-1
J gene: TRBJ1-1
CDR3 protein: ASNGQGFSGTEAF

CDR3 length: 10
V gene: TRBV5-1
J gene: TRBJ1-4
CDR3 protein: ASRQEGEKLF

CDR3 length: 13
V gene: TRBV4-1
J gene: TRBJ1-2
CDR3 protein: ASSHDREANYGYT

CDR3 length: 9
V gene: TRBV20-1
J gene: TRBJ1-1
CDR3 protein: SAREGAEAF

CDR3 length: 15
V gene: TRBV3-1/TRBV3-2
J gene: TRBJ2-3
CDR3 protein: ASSPKRGVLLTDTQY

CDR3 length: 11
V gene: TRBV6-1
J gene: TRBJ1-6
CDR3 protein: ASSDASNSPLH

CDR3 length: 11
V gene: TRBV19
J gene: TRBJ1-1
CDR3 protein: ASTMRGGAEAF

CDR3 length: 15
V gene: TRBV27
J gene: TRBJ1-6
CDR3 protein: ASSPSIGTGGNSPLH

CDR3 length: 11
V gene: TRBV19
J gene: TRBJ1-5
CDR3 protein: ASSRAGEQPQH

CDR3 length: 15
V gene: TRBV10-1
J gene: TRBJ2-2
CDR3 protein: ASSDLEQGANTGELF

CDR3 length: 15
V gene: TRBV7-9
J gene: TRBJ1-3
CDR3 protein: ASSNRMGTGAGNTIY